These 2 T cell receptor beta chains share one sample of origin, sequenced in a study of blood T cell repertoires in COVID-19. Some clones are missing from TCRdb's copy, which holds only in-frame ones; the method was immunoSEQ multiplex PCR. This table has about 260,000 clones, 90% appearing once. Material for sequencing was peripheral blood. These receptors all come from a woman in her 40s with acute or convalescent COVID-19.

The V and J genes are TRBV30 and TRBJ2-2; no definite D call. The germline CDR1 and CDR2 sequences are GTSNPN and SVGIG (reference sequence). The CDR3 is 14 residues long. V lost 0 bases and J lost 2, with 7 bases in between. CDR3 bases: TGTGCCTGGAGTGTTCCTCCTAACACCGGGGAGCTGTTTTTT. The encoded protein is CAWSVPPNTGELFF.

This rearrangement joins TRBV14 to TRBJ2-3; D remains unclear. In germline, CDR1 is SGHDN, CDR2 FVKESK. Trimming took off 4 bases at V and 0 bases at J, with 14 bases between the two ends. CDR3 length: 16 residues. Here the CDR3 reads CASSRLPLTSTDTQYF. CDR3 in DNA: TGTGCCAGCAGCCGCCTGCCCCTTACTAGCACAGATACGCAGTATTTT.